Below are 2 T cell receptor beta chains sequenced from a single sample in a study of sequential checkpoint blockade in melanoma. Stated treatment: randomized to nivolumab then ipilimumab (arm A) or the reverse (arm B). Sequencing used immunoSEQ multiplex PCR; TCRdb keeps in-frame clones, though not all of them. The data show approximately 2,700 clones, under 20% seen once. Sample: tumor tissue (inferred from file names), taken from a patient given nivolumab and ipilimumab in sequence. The receptor set was obtained from a human donor with melanoma.

The V call is TRBV19, the J call TRBJ2-1; the D call may be TRBD1 or TRBD2 (5 bases each). The germline V gene has CDR1 LNHDA and CDR2 SQIVND (reference sequence). The CDR3 has 13 amino acids. The V end was cut by 6 bases, the J end by 1 base, with 7 bases between. CDR3 loop: CASRRGSYNEQFF. The CDR3 bases are TGTGCCAGTAGGAGGGGTTCCTACAATGAGCAGTTCTTC.

This clone is medium-sized (0.01 to 0.1%) by share. J is TRBJ1-5 and V is TRBV6-8; D not certain. This CDR3 spans 13 amino acids. Trimming took off 2 bases at V and 4 bases at J, with 6 bases between the two ends. Germline loops: CDR1 MNHGY, CDR2 SAAAGT. The CDR3 DNA reads as TGTGCCAGCAGTTACCTTATAAATCAGCCCCAGCATTTT. Residues: CASSYLINQPQHF.